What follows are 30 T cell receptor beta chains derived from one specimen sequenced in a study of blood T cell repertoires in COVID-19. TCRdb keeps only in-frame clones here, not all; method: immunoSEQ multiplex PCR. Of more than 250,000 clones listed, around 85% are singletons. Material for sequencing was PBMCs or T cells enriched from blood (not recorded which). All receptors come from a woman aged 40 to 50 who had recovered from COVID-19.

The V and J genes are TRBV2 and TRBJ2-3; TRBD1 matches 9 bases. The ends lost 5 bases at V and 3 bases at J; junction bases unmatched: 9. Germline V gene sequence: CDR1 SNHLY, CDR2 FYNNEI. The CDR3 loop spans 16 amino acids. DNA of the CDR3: TGTGCCAGCAGTTCGGGGTCGGGACAGGGAACAGATACGCAGTATTTT. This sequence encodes CASSSGSGQGTDTQYF.

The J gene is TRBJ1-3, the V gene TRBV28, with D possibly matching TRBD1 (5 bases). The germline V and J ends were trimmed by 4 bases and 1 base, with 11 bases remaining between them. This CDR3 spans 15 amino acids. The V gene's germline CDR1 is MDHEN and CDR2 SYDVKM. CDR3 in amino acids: CASSSPRGSGNTIYF. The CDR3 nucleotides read TGTGCCAGCAGTTCCCCCCGGGGGTCTGGAAACACCATATATTTT.

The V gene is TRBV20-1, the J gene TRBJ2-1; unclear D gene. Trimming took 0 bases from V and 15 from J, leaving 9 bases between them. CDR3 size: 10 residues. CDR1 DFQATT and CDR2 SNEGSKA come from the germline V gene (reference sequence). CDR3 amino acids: CSARDGHMFF. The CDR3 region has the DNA TGCAGTGCTAGAGATGGTCACATGTTCTTC.

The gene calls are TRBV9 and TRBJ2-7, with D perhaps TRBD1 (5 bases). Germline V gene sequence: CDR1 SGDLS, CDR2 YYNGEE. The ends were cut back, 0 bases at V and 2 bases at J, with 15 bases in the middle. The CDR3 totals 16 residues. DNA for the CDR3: TGTGCCAGCAGCGTAGGAGCTGCGGTGGGGCCCTACGAGCAGTACTTC. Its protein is CASSVGAAVGPYEQYF.

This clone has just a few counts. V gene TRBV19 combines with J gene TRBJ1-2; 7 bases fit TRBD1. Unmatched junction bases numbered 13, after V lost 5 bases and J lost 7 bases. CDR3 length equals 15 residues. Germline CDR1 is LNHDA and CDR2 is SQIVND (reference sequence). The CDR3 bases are TGTGCCAGTAGTCTTCAGGGGGGACTTCGGGGTGGCTACACCTTC. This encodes CASSLQGGLRGGYTF.

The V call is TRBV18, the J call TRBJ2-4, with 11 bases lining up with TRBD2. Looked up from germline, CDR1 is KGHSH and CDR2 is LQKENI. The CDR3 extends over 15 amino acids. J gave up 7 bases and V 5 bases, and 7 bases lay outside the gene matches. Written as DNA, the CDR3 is TGTGCCAGCTCAACCACACTAGCGGGAGTGAACATTCAGTACTTC. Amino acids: CASSTTLAGVNIQYF.

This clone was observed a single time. The CDR3 region is CASSATSGKNEQFF. Written as DNA, the CDR3 is TGTGCCAGCAGTGCGACTAGCGGGAAGAATGAGCAGTTCTTC. The chain couples TRBV2 to TRBJ2-1; the match to TRBD2 covers 11 bases. Trimming removed 4 bases from V and 7 bases from J; junction bases left unmatched: 3. The CDR3 spans 14 residues. Germline CDR1 is SNHLY and CDR2 is FYNNEI.

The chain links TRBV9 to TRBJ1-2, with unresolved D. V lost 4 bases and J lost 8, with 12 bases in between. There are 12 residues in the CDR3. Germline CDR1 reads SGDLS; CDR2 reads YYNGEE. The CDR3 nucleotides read TGTGCCAGCAGCCCTGGGGAGCCCGGCTACACCTTC. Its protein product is CASSPGEPGYTF. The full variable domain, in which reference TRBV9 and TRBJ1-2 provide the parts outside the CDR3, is DSGVTQTPKHLITATGQRVTLRCSPRSGDLSVYWYQQSLDQGLQFLIQYYNGEERAKGNILERFSAQQFPDLHSELNLSSLELGDSALYFCASSPGEPGYTFGSGTRLTVV.

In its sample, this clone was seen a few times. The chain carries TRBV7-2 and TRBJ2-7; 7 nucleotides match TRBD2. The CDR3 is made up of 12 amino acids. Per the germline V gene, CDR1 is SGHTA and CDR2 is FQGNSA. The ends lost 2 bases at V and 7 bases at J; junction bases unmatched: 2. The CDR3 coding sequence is TGTGCCAGCAGCTTAATAGCGGGTGAGCAGTACTTC. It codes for CASSLIAGEQYF.

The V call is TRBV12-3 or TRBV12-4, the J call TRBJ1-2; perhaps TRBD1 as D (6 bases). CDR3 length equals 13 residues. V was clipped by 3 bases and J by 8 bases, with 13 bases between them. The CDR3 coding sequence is TGTGCCAGCAGTTTTAAGGGGGATTGGGGCTACACCTTC. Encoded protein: CASSFKGDWGYTF.

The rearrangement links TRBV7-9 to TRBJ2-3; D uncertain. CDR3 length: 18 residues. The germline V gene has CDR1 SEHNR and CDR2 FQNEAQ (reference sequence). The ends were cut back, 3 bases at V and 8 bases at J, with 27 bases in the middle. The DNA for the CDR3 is TGTGCCAGCAGCTTCCACACGCACCCCAGGTCGGCCATGGGTACGCAGTATTTT. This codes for CASSFHTHPRSAMGTQYF.

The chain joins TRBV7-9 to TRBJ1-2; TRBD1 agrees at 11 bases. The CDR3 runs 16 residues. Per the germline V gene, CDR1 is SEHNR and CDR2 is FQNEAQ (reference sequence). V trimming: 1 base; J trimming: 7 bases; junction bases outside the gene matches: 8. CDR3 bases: TGTGCCAGCAGCTTAGGGTCCCAGGGACAGGGGGTTGGCTACACCTTC. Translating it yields CASSLGSQGQGVGYTF.

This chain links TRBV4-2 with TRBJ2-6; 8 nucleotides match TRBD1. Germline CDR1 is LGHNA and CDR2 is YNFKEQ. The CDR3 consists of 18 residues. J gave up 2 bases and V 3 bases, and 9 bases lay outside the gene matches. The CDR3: CASSHIDRGSAGANVLTF. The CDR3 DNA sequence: TGTGCCAGCAGCCACATCGACAGGGGAAGTGCTGGGGCCAACGTCCTGACTTTC.

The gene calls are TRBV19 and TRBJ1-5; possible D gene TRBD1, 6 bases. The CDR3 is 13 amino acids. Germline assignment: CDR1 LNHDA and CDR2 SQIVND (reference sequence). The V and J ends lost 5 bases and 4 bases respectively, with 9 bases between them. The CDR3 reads CASSDQGNQPQHF. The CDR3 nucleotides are TGTGCCAGTAGTGATCAGGGGAATCAGCCCCAGCATTTT.

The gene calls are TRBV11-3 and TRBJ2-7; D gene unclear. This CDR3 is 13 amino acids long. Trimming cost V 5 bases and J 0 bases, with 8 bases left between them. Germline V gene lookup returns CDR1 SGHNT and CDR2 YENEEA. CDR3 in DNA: TGTGCCAGCAGCCGATCGCGCTCCTACGAGCAGTACTTC. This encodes CASSRSRSYEQYF.

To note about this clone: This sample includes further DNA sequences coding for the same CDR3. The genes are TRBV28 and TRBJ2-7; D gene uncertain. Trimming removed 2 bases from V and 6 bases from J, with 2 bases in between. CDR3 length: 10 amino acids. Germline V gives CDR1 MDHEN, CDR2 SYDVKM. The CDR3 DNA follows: TGTGCCAGCAGTTTACGCGAGCAGTACTTC. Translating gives CASSLREQYF.

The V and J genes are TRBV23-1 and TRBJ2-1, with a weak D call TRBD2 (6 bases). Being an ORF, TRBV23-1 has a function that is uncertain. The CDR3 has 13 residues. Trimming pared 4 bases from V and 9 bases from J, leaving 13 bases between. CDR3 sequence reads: CASSPQHGGEQFF. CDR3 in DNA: TGCGCCAGCAGTCCCCAACACGGGGGTGAGCAGTTCTTC.

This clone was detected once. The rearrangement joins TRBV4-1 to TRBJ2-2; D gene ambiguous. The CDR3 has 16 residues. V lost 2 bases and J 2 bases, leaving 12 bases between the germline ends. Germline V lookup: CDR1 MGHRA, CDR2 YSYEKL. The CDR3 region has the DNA TGCGCCAGCAGCCAATTCGAAACAGACAACACCGGGGAGCTGTTTTTT. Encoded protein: CASSQFETDNTGELFF.

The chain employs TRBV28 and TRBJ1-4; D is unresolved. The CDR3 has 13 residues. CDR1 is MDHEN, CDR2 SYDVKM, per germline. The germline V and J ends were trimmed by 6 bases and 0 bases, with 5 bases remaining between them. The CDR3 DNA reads TGTGCCAGCAGGGCCCCAACTAATGAAAAACTGTTTTTT. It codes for CASRAPTNEKLFF.

In nucleotides, the CDR3 is TGTGCCAGCAGCCCCGGACGCTCTGGGAGGGCTAGCGGATTCACAGATACGCAGTATTTT. This sequence encodes CASSPGRSGRASGFTDTQYF. This chain uses TRBV7-8 with TRBJ2-3, with 7 nucleotides matching TRBD2. Germline-derived CDR1 and CDR2 are SGHVS and FQNEAQ. The CDR3 consists of 20 residues. The trim removed 5 bases at V and 2 bases at J, leaving 22 bases unmatched.

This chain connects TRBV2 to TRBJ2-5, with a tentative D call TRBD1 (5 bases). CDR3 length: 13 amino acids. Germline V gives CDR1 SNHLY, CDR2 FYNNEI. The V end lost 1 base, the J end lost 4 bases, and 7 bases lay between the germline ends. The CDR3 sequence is CASSEGQGETQYF. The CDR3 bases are TGTGCCAGCAGTGAAGGGCAGGGAGAGACCCAGTACTTC.

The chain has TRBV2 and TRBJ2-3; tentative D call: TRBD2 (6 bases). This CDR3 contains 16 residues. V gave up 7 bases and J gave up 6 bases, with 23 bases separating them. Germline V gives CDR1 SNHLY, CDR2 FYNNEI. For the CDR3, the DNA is TGTGCCAGCATACTGGGGACTCCTGGTAAGGGGGATACGCAGTATTTT. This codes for CASILGTPGKGDTQYF.

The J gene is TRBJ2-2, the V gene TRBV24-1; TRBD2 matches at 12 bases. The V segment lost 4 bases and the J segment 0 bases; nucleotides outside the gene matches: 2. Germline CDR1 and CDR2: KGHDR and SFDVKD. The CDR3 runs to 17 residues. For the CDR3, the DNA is TGTGCCACCAGTGAGTGGACTAGCGGGGCGAACACCGGGGAGCTGTTTTTT. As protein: CATSEWTSGANTGELFF.

The CDR3 nucleotides read TGTGCCACCAGCAGAGATCTGTGGGGTTCAGCGGGCAATGAGCAGTTCTTC. Translated: CATSRDLWGSAGNEQFF. The gene calls are TRBV15 and TRBJ2-1, with D maybe TRBD2 (6 bases). CDR1 is LNHNV and CDR2 is YYDKDF in the germline V gene (reference sequence). V was clipped by 0 bases and J by 6 bases, with 18 bases between them. The CDR3 is made up of 17 amino acids.

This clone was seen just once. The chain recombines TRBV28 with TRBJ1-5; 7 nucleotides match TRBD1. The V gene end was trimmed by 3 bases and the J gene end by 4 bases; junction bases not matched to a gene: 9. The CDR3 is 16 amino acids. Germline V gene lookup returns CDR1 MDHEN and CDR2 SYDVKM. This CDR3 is CASSFYGTAMNQPQHF. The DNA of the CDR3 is TGTGCCAGCAGTTTCTACGGGACAGCTATGAATCAGCCCCAGCATTTT.

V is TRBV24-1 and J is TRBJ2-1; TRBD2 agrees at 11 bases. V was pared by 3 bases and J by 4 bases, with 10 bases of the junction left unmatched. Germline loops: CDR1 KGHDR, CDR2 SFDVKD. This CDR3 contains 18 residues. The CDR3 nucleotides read TGTGCCACCAGTGATCCGGACACCGGGACTAGCGGATACAATGAGCAGTTCTTC. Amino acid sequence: CATSDPDTGTSGYNEQFF.

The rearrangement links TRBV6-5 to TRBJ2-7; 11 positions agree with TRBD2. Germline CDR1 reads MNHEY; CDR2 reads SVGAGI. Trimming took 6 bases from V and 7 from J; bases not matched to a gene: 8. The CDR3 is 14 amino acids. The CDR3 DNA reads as TGTGCCAGCAGCCCCGGACTAGCGGGTCGGGAGCAGTACTTC. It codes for CASSPGLAGREQYF.

CDR3 region: CASRTGITDTQYF. CDR3 sequence (DNA): TGTGCCAGCAGAACAGGGATCACAGATACGCAGTATTTT. This sequence joins TRBV28 and TRBJ2-3, with a tentative D call TRBD1 (6 bases). The ends were cut back, 6 bases at V and 2 bases at J, with 9 bases in the middle. CDR1 and CDR2 from the germline V gene are MDHEN and SYDVKM. The CDR3 is 13 amino acids. Full variable domain (remainder filled in from reference TRBV28 and TRBJ2-3): DVKVTQSSRYLVKRTGEKVFLECVQDMDHENMFWYRQDPGLGLRLIYFSYDVKMKEKGDIPEGYSVSREKKERFSLILESASTNQTSMYLCASRTGITDTQYFGPGTRLTVL.

The CDR3 protein is CASSRGSGGVYNEQFF. The CDR3 region has the DNA TGTGCCAGCAGTCGTGGGTCGGGGGGAGTATACAATGAGCAGTTCTTC. The chain is built from TRBV28 and TRBJ2-1, with 7 positions matching TRBD2. Germline V CDR1 and CDR2: MDHEN, SYDVKM. The J segment lost 4 bases and the V segment lost 5 bases, leaving 11 bases of the junction unmatched. CDR3 length: 16 amino acids.

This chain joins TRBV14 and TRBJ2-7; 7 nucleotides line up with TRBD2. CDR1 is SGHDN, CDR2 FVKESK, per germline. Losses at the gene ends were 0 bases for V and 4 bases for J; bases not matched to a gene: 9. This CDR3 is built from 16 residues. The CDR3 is CASSQDPAGDLYEQYF. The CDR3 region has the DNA TGTGCCAGCAGCCAAGATCCCGCGGGAGATTTGTACGAGCAGTACTTC.